Included here is one T cell receptor beta chain sequence, with context. This table comes from immunoSEQ multiplex PCR, and its TCRdb copy is limited to in-frame clones, with some not included. Among 55,000 to 80,000 clones, 80% to 85% were seen once, and the ten largest hold 7.5% to 9%. The data were obtained in a study of OX40 agonist ivuxolimab in advanced cancers. Study summary: The dose-escalation cohort was about 83% male, with a mean age of 60 years, ranging about 23 to 79.

The TCR comes from an adult with an advanced solid tumor such as melanoma, head and neck, liver or kidney cancer. The source was CD4+ or CD8+ T cells sorted from blood, collected in a trial of the OX40 agonist ivuxolimab.

CDR3 in DNA: TGTGCCAGCAGAGCAAACCACGGGGCAGGGTTCTACGAGCAGTACTTC. Its protein is CASRANHGAGFYEQYF. This chain joins TRBV28 and TRBJ2-7, with D possibly being TRBD1 or TRBD2 (5 bases each). This CDR3 is 16 amino acids long. CDR1 and CDR2 from the germline V gene are MDHEN and SYDVKM. Trimming left V 6 bases short and J 3 bases short, with 21 bases between.